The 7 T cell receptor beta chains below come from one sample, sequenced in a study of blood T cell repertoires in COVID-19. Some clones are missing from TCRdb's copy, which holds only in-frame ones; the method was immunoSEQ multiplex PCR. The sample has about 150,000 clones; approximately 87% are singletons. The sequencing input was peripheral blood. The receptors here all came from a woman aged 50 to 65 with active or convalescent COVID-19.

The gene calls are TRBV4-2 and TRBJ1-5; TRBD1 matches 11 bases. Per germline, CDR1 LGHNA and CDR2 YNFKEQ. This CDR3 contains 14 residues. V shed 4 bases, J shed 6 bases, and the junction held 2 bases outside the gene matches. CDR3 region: CASSPGTGGQPQHF. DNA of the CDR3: TGTGCCAGCAGCCCCGGGACAGGGGGTCAGCCCCAGCATTTT.

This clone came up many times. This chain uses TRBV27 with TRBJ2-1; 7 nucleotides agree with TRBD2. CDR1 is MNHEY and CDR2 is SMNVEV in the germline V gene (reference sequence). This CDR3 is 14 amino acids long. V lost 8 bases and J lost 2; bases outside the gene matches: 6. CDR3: CASHGAGPYNEQFF. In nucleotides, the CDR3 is TGTGCCAGCCATGGAGCGGGACCCTACAATGAGCAGTTCTTC.

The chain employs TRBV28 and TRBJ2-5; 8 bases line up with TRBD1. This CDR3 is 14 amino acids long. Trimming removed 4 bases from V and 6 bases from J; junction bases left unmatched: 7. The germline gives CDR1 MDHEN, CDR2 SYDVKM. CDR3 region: CASSSDRGWKTQYF. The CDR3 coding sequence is TGTGCCAGCAGTTCCGACAGGGGCTGGAAGACCCAGTACTTC.

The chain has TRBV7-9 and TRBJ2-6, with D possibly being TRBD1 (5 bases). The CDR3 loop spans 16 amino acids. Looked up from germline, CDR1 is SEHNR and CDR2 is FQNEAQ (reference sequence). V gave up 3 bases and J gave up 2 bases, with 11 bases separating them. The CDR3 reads CASSFRVSAGANVLTF. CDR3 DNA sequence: TGTGCCAGCAGCTTCAGGGTTTCTGCTGGGGCCAACGTCCTGACTTTC.

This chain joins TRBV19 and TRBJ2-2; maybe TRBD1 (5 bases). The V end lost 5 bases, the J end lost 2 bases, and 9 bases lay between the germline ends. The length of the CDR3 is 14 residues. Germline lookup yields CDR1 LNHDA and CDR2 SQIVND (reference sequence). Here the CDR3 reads CASSFRDNTGELFF. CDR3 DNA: TGTGCCAGTAGTTTCAGGGATAACACCGGGGAGCTGTTTTTT.

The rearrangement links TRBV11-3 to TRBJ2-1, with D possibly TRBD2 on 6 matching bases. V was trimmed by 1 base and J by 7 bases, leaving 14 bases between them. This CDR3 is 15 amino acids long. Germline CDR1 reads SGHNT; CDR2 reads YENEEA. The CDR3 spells CASSLGHGGRNEQFF. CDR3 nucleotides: TGTGCCAGCAGCTTAGGCCATGGGGGGAGGAATGAGCAGTTCTTC. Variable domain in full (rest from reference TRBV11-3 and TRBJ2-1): EAGVVQSPRYKIIEKKQPVAFWCNPISGHNTLYWYLQNLGQGPELLIRYENEEAVDDSQLPKDRFSAERLKGVDSTLKIQPAELGDSAVYLCASSLGHGGRNEQFFGPGTRLTVL.

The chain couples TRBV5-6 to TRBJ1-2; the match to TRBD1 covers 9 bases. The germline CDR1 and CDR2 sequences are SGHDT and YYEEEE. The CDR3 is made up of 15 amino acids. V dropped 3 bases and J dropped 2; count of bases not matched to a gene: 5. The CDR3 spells CASSSGQGLNYGYTF. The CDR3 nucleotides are TGTGCCAGCAGCTCTGGACAGGGGTTGAACTATGGCTACACCTTC.